The 15 T cell receptor beta chains below come from one sample, sequenced in a study of PD-1 blockade in classical Hodgkin lymphoma. TCRdb's copy holds only in-frame clones and misses some; the assay was immunoSEQ multiplex PCR. The repertoire includes 15,000 to 20,000 clones, about four fifths of them detected once, and roughly 8.9% sits in the top ten. Time point meaning: newly diagnosed, previously untreated cHL patient sample. Specimen: peripheral blood mononuclear cells (PBMCs). The receptors stem from a human donor with classical Hodgkin lymphoma.

The rearrangement joins TRBV13 to TRBJ1-1; 8 nucleotides line up with TRBD1. Germline V gene data show CDR1 as PRHDT and CDR2 as FYEKMQ (reference sequence). V dropped 2 bases and J dropped 1; count of bases not matched to a gene: 3. CDR3 length: 15 amino acids. CDR3 residues: CASSLQGAKNTEAFF. CDR3 bases: TGTGCCAGCAGCTTACAGGGGGCGAAGAACACTGAAGCTTTCTTT.

The chain couples TRBV12-5 to TRBJ2-7, with D possibly TRBD1 on 6 matching bases. The ends were cut back, 1 base at V and 2 bases at J, with 30 bases in the middle. The germline gives CDR1 LGHNT, CDR2 FRNRAP. The CDR3 extends over 21 amino acids. The DNA of the CDR3 is TGTGCTAGTGGTTTGGACCAGCGAAATGACAGGAAAGGGCTAACAACCTACGAGCAGTACTTC. It translates to CASGLDQRNDRKGLTTYEQYF.

The chain links TRBV7-9 to TRBJ2-2; 8 nucleotides align to TRBD2. CDR1 is SEHNR, CDR2 FQNEAQ, per germline (reference sequence). The CDR3 runs to 17 residues. With 4 bases clipped from V and 7 bases from J, the junction kept 14 bases outside the gene matches. This CDR3 is CASSSSSGREGSGELFF. The CDR3 coding sequence is TGTGCCAGCAGCTCAAGCTCGGGACGGGAGGGCAGCGGGGAGCTGTTTTTT.

This clone appeared a few times. The chain couples TRBV6-1 to TRBJ2-7, with D unclear. Deletions cut 1 base from V and 5 bases from J, with 12 bases between. Germline CDR1 and CDR2: MNHNS and SASEGT. The CDR3 is made up of 14 amino acids. The CDR3, as DNA: TGTGCCAGCAGTGAAGACGCCGAAGCCGACGAGCAGTACTTC. It encodes CASSEDAEADEQYF.

J is TRBJ2-1 and V is TRBV21-1; the D call of TRBD1 is as the table states it, not checked on the DNA. TRBV21-1 corresponds to a pseudogene. The CDR3 has 15 residues. CDR3 coding DNA: TGTGCCAGCAGCAAAGAGACAGGGGTCTACAATGAGCAGTTCTTC. Translation: CASSKETGVYNEQFF.

This chain uses TRBV25-1 with TRBJ2-7; TRBD1 agrees at 9 bases. Germline assignment: CDR1 MGHDK and CDR2 SYGVNS. Trimming at V came to 2 bases and at J to 5 bases, leaving 4 bases not matched to a gene. The length of the CDR3 is 14 residues. CDR3 loop: CASSEVGQGNEQYF. DNA for the CDR3: TGTGCCAGCAGTGAAGTCGGACAGGGGAACGAGCAGTACTTC.

The gene calls are TRBV2 and TRBJ2-3; no clear D. CDR3 length equals 16 residues. V was shortened by 1 base and J by 3 bases, with 14 bases between the two germline ends. The germline CDR1 and CDR2 sequences are SNHLY and FYNNEI. CDR3 coding DNA: TGTGCCAGCAGTGAAGGGTTTCCTGGAGCGACAGATACGCAGTATTTT. It specifies CASSEGFPGATDTQYF.

The chain has TRBV6-5 and TRBJ1-5; 7 nucleotides line up with TRBD1. The CDR3 is made up of 13 amino acids. With 6 bases clipped from V and 4 bases from J, the junction kept 3 bases outside the gene matches. Germline CDR1 and CDR2: MNHEY and SVGAGI. This chain's CDR3 is CASRDRQNQPQHF. The CDR3 DNA is TGTGCCAGCAGGGACAGGCAAAATCAGCCCCAGCATTTT.

J is TRBJ2-1 and V is TRBV2; 7 bases are shared with TRBD2. CDR1 SNHLY and CDR2 FYNNEI come from the germline V gene. The CDR3 has 12 amino acids. V was pared by 4 bases and J by 9 bases, with 3 bases of the junction left unmatched. In DNA form, the CDR3 reads TGTGCCAGCAGTGGGGAGGGAGCTGAGCAGTTCTTC. Translated, it gives CASSGEGAEQFF.

This chain uses TRBV5-4 with TRBJ1-6; D remains ambiguous. CDR3 length equals 15 residues. Looked up from germline, CDR1 is SGHNT and CDR2 is YYREEE (reference sequence). V was clipped by 4 bases and J by 5 bases, with 13 bases between them. DNA of the CDR3: TGTGCCAGCAGCCAACCGGACGGAGATAATTCACCCCTCCACTTT. This codes for CASSQPDGDNSPLHF.

The chain joins TRBV19 to TRBJ2-1; tentatively, D is TRBD1 or TRBD2 (6 bases each). Germline lookup yields CDR1 LNHDA and CDR2 SQIVND (reference sequence). There are 14 residues in the CDR3. Deletions cut 10 bases from V and 0 bases from J, with 13 bases between. Written as DNA, the CDR3 is TGTGCCACGGGGGCCGGGAGCTCCTACAATGAGCAGTTCTTC. Its translation: CATGAGSSYNEQFF.

The chain has TRBV19 and TRBJ2-7, with a possible D match to TRBD2 (6 bases). The CDR3 extends over 14 amino acids. Trimming stripped 6 bases from V and 5 bases from J, with 17 bases between. CDR1 LNHDA and CDR2 SQIVND come from the germline V gene (reference sequence). CDR3 sequence reads: CASSTDYPLNEQYF. In DNA, the CDR3 is TGTGCCAGTAGCACGGACTATCCTCTTAACGAGCAGTACTTC.

The chain is built from TRBV5-6 and TRBJ2-1; the D gene is possibly TRBD1 (7 bases). V lost 3 bases and J lost 5, with 15 bases in between. CDR3 length equals 15 residues. CDR1 is SGHDT, CDR2 YYEEEE, per germline. CDR3 DNA sequence: TGTGCCAGCAGCTGGAGGGGGCGAAGGGACAATGAGCAGTTCTTC. Its protein is CASSWRGRRDNEQFF.

The chain carries TRBV10-1 and TRBJ2-5; D is possibly TRBD1 or TRBD2 (6 bases each). The CDR3 runs 13 residues. The germline CDR1 and CDR2 sequences are WNHNN and SYGVQD (reference sequence). V lost 10 bases and J 5 bases, leaving 17 bases between the germline ends. The DNA for the CDR3 is TGCGCCACCCAACCGACAGGAGGGGAGACCCAGTACTTC. Translation gives CATQPTGGETQYF.

The chain employs TRBV19 and TRBJ2-3, with a possible D match to TRBD2 (7 bases). There are 15 residues in the CDR3. V was cut by 8 bases and J by 6 bases, with 21 bases left in between. Germline CDR1 and CDR2: LNHDA and SQIVND (reference sequence). In nucleotides, the CDR3 is TGTGCCAGTTCCTGGGGGGGGCCTTTGACTGATACGCAGTATTTT. It yields the protein CASSWGGPLTDTQYF.